This T cell receptor (beta chain) was found in a study of cytomegalovirus exposure and HLA in healthy donors. PCR involved 60 Vbeta and 13 Jbeta primers. Profiled with immunoSEQ multiplex PCR; TCRdb holds only in-frame clones, not every one. Listed are about 96,000 clones; around 3.4% falls within the top ten. Whole-study results and caveats: Rarity marked most TCR sequences, yet some public TCRs occurred in many donors. Upon later analysis, HLA-associated TCR beta chains proved more clonally expanded than other, equally common chains. For most TCR beta V segments, an earlier analysis put the productive rate at about 87% or about 30% of the time.

The germline V gene encodes CDR1 MDHEN and CDR2 SYDVKM. This CDR3 is 15 amino acids long. V lost 6 bases and J lost 0; bases outside the gene matches: 6. Comments on this clone: The target antigen is unknown.

This receptor was identified in a woman aged 25 to 39 in good health and CMV-seronegative. Sequenced input: PBMCs. The rearrangement joins TRBV28 to TRBJ2-7; 9 bases are shared with TRBD2. The CDR3 sequence is CASSAPAGGSYEQYF. The CDR3 nucleotides read TGTGCCAGCAGCGCCCCAGCGGGGGGCTCCTACGAGCAGTACTTC.